Following are 7 T cell receptor beta chains from one sample sequenced in a study of CD8 T cells in Susac syndrome. When the RNA was reverse transcribed, random hexamers were used with an input of roughly 0.5 to 1 ug. Each CDR3 protein gets one entry after TCRdb re-called the immunoSEQ multiplex PCR reads with MiXCR. Here the sample spans around 170,000 distinct CDR3 sequences, around 96% being singletons. Material for sequencing was CD4+ T cells from PBMCs. The receptors derive from a human donor with Susac syndrome.

The J gene is TRBJ2-7, the V gene TRBV20-1; 7 nucleotides align to TRBD2. CDR3 length equals 15 residues. CDR1 is DFQATT and CDR2 is SNEGSKA in the germline V gene (reference sequence). With V trimmed by 0 bases and J by 1 base, 6 bases remained unmatched. This CDR3 is CSAREERDSSYEQYF. CDR3 bases: TGCAGTGCTAGAGAAGAGCGGGATTCGTCCTACGAGCAGTACTTC.

This chain uses TRBV6-5 with TRBJ1-1; D gene ambiguous. Trimming pared 0 bases from V and 2 bases from J, leaving 4 bases between. The CDR3 length is 13 residues. Per germline, CDR1 MNHEY and CDR2 SVGAGI. In DNA, the CDR3 is TGTGCCAGCAGTTACTCCAGTAACACTGAAGCTTTCTTT. It translates to CASSYSSNTEAFF.

The chain couples TRBV5-1 to TRBJ2-1, with TRBD2 identical over 8 bases. CDR1 SGHRS and CDR2 YFSETQ come from the germline V gene. This CDR3 has 16 amino acids. The V segment lost 6 bases and the J segment 1 base; nucleotides outside the gene matches: 9. DNA for the CDR3: TGCGCCAGCATCCCCCTTAGCGGGGCTTCCTACAATGAGCAGTTCTTC. This encodes CASIPLSGASYNEQFF.

The chain joins TRBV7-9 to TRBJ1-2, with 8 bases lining up with TRBD1. The germline V gene has CDR1 SEHNR and CDR2 FQNEAQ (reference sequence). Losses at the gene ends were 6 bases for V and 8 bases for J; bases not matched to a gene: 11. This CDR3 region has 14 residues. As DNA, the CDR3 is TGTGCCAGCAGGCGTGGACAGGGCACGGGGGGCTACACCTTC. It specifies CASRRGQGTGGYTF. The whole variable domain, remainder taken from reference TRBV7-9 and TRBJ1-2, is DTGVSQNPRHKITKRGQNVTFRCDPISEHNRLYWYRQTLGQGPEFLTYFQNEAQLEKSRLLSDRFSAERPKGSFSTLEIQRTEQGDSAMYLCASRRGQGTGGYTFGSGTRLTVV.

The chain combines TRBV9 with TRBJ2-3; D perhaps matches TRBD1 (7 bases). CDR1 is SGDLS, CDR2 YYNGEE, per germline. CDR3 length: 17 amino acids. V was pared by 0 bases and J by 5 bases, with 19 bases between. The chain's CDR3 is CASSVAPGGGLGDTQYF. CDR3 DNA: TGTGCCAGCAGCGTAGCCCCAGGGGGAGGCCTCGGAGATACGCAGTATTTT.

The genes are TRBV5-1 and TRBJ2-5, with 8 nucleotides matching TRBD1. Trimming took 2 bases from V and 3 from J; bases not matched to a gene: 6. CDR1 is SGHRS, CDR2 YFSETQ, per germline. The CDR3 is 15 amino acids. DNA for the CDR3: TGCGCCAGCAGCTTCGGTACAGGGGGAAAAGAGACCCAGTACTTC. It specifies CASSFGTGGKETQYF.

The chain recombines TRBV11-2 with TRBJ2-5, with 7 bases identical to TRBD2. Germline values: CDR1 SGHAT, CDR2 FQNNGV. This CDR3 is built from 16 residues. With V trimmed by 2 bases and J by 5 bases, 11 bases remained unmatched. CDR3: CASSLLRGRALETQYF. In DNA, the CDR3 is TGTGCCAGCAGCTTACTGAGAGGGAGGGCCCTTGAGACCCAGTACTTC.